The rows below give T cell receptor beta chains drawn from one sample of a study of Japanese encephalitis immunity and Zika vaccine responses. TCRdb recomputed calls from the 5' RACE reads with MiXCR, one row per CDR3 protein. The table lists around 1,000 distinct CDR3 sequences, 3% to 3.5% of them singletons. Source: antigen-activated CD4+ T cells from blood, cultured, taken during a Zika inactivated vaccine study. These receptors originate from an adult man who received an inactivated Zika virus vaccine. CDR3s include the opening cysteine and the closing phenylalanine or tryptophan. A D gene is named only where the DNA matches it firmly. Rows give clone size only sometimes, using once, few, many, or a class for an expanded clone.

j_call v_call d_call clone_size cdr3_aa cdr3_nt
TRBJ1-3 TRBV4-1 . medium-sized CASSQAETAGNTIYF TGCGCCAGCAGCCAAGCGGAGACCGCAGGAAACACCATATATTTT
TRBJ2-3 TRBV20-1 TRBD1 medium-sized CSALSPPGQGPTDTQYF TGCAGTGCTCTATCCCCCCCGGGACAGGGACCCACAGATACGCAGTATTTT
TRBJ1-3 TRBV5-1 TRBD1 large CASSGWDREYGNTIYF TGCGCCAGCAGCGGATGGGACAGGGAGTACGGAAACACCATATATTTT
TRBJ2-5 TRBV20-1 TRBD2 large CSARPGGGLEETQYF TGCAGTGCACGCCCCGGGGGGGGCCTCGAGGAGACCCAGTACTTC
TRBJ1-6 TRBV5-6 . medium-sized CASIRSLGTTSPLHF TGTGCCAGCATCCGAAGCCTTGGGACAACTTCACCCCTCCACTTT
TRBJ2-1 TRBV3-1 . medium-sized CASSQFQSYNEQFF TGTGCCAGCAGCCAATTCCAGTCCTACAATGAGCAGTTCTTC
TRBJ2-7 TRBV7-2 . large CASSLARYEQYF TGTGCCAGCAGCTTAGCCCGCTACGAGCAGTACTTC
TRBJ1-4 TRBV3-1 TRBD1 medium-sized CASSPRQGALEKLFF TGTGCCAGCAGCCCACGACAGGGGGCTTTGGAAAAACTGTTTTTT
TRBJ2-5 TRBV18 . medium-sized CASSLGDIRQETQYF TGTGCCAGCTCACTAGGGGACATACGCCAAGAGACCCAGTACTTC
TRBJ2-3 TRBV5-4 TRBD2 medium-sized CASSLESTSGPNTQYF TGTGCCAGCAGCTTGGAATCGACTAGCGGGCCTAATACGCAGTATTTT
TRBJ2-3 TRBV3-1 TRBD1 medium-sized CASSQRTGADTQYF TGTGCCAGCAGCCAGAGGACAGGGGCAGATACGCAGTATTTT
TRBJ1-2 TRBV5-8 . medium-sized CASSLDTGGAPYGYTF TGTGCCAGCAGCTTGGATACCGGGGGCGCACCGTATGGCTACACCTTC
TRBJ2-7 TRBV6-6 . medium-sized CASTGVGGEQYF TGTGCCAGTACGGGGGTAGGTGGCGAGCAGTACTTC
TRBJ2-3 TRBV6-2/TRBV6-3 . medium-sized CASSPETPTGSDTQYF TGTGCCAGCAGCCCCGAGACCCCCACAGGGTCGGATACGCAGTATTTT
TRBJ1-3 TRBV13 TRBD1 many CASSRISRGPGNTIYF TGTGCCAGCAGCCGCATCAGCAGGGGGCCCGGAAACACCATATATTTT
TRBJ1-4 TRBV3-1 . many CASSLVVGSTNEKLFF TGTGCCAGCAGTCTAGTAGTAGGTTCAACTAATGAAAAACTGTTTTTT
TRBJ2-5 TRBV5-1 . large CASRRDGGLETQYF TGCGCCAGCAGGAGGGATGGGGGGCTGGAGACCCAGTACTTC
TRBJ1-4 TRBV4-1 . . CANSPDHGGTNEKLFF TGCGCCAACAGCCCAGATCACGGAGGAACTAATGAAAAACTGTTTTTT
TRBJ2-7 TRBV12-3/TRBV12-4 . medium-sized CASSRGGYEQYF TGTGCCAGCAGTCGGGGAGGCTACGAGCAGTACTTC
TRBJ2-7 TRBV7-2 . many CASSGFYEQYF TGTGCCAGCAGCGGTTTCTACGAGCAGTACTTC
TRBJ1-2 TRBV4-3 . medium-sized CASSQESPTGPIYGYTF TGCGCCAGCAGCCAAGAGTCCCCGACAGGTCCAATCTATGGCTACACCTTC
TRBJ2-7 TRBV18 . medium-sized CASSPTDVSYEQYF TGTGCCAGCTCACCAACCGACGTATCCTACGAGCAGTACTTC
TRBJ1-2 TRBV6-5 TRBD1 medium-sized CASILFGDRDREGYTF TGTGCCAGCATCCTATTCGGGGACAGGGACCGGGAAGGCTACACCTTC
TRBJ2-3 TRBV3-1 TRBD2 many CASSPRLAGVDTQYF TGTGCCAGCAGTCCACGACTAGCGGGGGTAGATACGCAGTATTTT
TRBJ2-3 TRBV19 . medium-sized CASTKGVVTDTQYF TGTGCCAGTACTAAGGGGGTAGTCACAGATACGCAGTATTTT
TRBJ2-3 TRBV20-1 TRBD1 many CSALTGVTDTQYF TGCAGTGCTTTGACAGGGGTGACAGATACGCAGTATTTT
TRBJ2-5 TRBV7-2 TRBD1 medium-sized CASSPIPTGDETQYF TGTGCCAGCAGCCCAATCCCGACAGGGGATGAGACCCAGTACTTC
TRBJ2-6 TRBV6-5 TRBD1 hyperexpanded CASGQGLSANVLTF TGTGCCAGCGGACAGGGTTTGAGTGCCAACGTCCTGACTTTC
TRBJ2-7 TRBV27 . medium-sized CASSFSLGKYEQYF TGTGCCAGCAGTTTCTCTTTAGGGAAATACGAGCAGTACTTC
TRBJ1-2 TRBV7-2 . medium-sized CASSLGGGVYGYTF TGTGCCAGCAGCTTAGGCGGGGGGGTCTATGGCTACACCTTC
TRBJ2-1 TRBV2 TRBD2 large CASSQTSGGVNEQFF TGTGCCAGCAGTCAGACTAGCGGGGGAGTCAATGAGCAGTTCTTC
TRBJ1-3 TRBV6-5 . many CASSTAGNTIYF TGTGCCAGTAGCACGGCTGGAAACACCATATATTTT
TRBJ2-7 TRBV3-1 . many CASSQEIGGNEQYF TGTGCCAGCAGCCAAGAAATCGGGGGTAACGAGCAGTACTTC
TRBJ1-2 TRBV29-1 . many CSVEGAARYQGYTF TGCAGCGTTGAGGGGGCCGCCCGCTATCAGGGCTACACCTTC
TRBJ2-7 TRBV11-3 . medium-sized CASSRADIGEQYF TGTGCCAGCAGCCGTGCGGATATTGGGGAGCAGTACTTC
TRBJ1-6 TRBV12-3/TRBV12-4 . large CASSVHRGSYNSPLHF TGTGCCAGCAGTGTACATAGGGGCTCCTATAATTCACCCCTCCACTTT
TRBJ2-7 TRBV18 . hyperexpanded CASSPLDVSYEQYF TGTGCCAGCTCACCACTAGACGTCTCCTACGAGCAGTACTTC
TRBJ2-7 TRBV6-1 . large CASRSTGYEQYF TGTGCCAGCAGGTCGACTGGTTACGAGCAGTACTTC
TRBJ1-6 TRBV6-2/TRBV6-3 . medium-sized CASSSLGVPDSPLHF TGTGCCAGCTCCTCCTTGGGGGTACCGGATTCACCCCTCCACTTT
TRBJ1-1 TRBV29-1 . medium-sized CSGSSPGHEAFF TGCAGCGGCAGTTCACCCGGCCATGAAGCTTTCTTT
TRBJ2-3 TRBV27 . large CASSLFRGPPSTDTQYF TGTGCCAGCAGTTTATTTAGGGGACCGCCTAGCACAGATACGCAGTATTTT
TRBJ2-3 TRBV18 TRBD2 medium-sized CASSPAGGGTDTQYF TGTGCCAGCTCACCAGCGGGGGGGGGCACAGATACGCAGTATTTT
TRBJ1-2 TRBV4-2 . medium-sized CASSQDGQFYGYTF TGTGCCAGCAGCCAAGATGGACAGTTCTATGGCTACACCTTC
TRBJ2-7 TRBV12-3/TRBV12-4 TRBD1 medium-sized CASRSTGETYEQYF TGTGCCAGCAGGTCGACAGGGGAGACCTACGAGCAGTACTTC
TRBJ2-2 TRBV10-1 TRBD2 large CASSPAGGTGELFF TGCGCCAGCAGTCCGGCGGGGGGGACCGGGGAGCTGTTTTTT
TRBJ2-3 TRBV5-1 TRBD2 . CASTGGNSGGSTDTQYF TGCGCCAGCACAGGGGGAAATAGCGGGGGTAGCACAGATACGCAGTATTTT
TRBJ2-2 TRBV4-1 . medium-sized CASSQSGVHRGGGELFF TGCGCCAGCAGCCAATCCGGGGTCCATAGGGGGGGCGGGGAGCTGTTTTTT
TRBJ1-5 TRBV12-3/TRBV12-4 . many CASRPTGDQPQHF TGTGCCAGCAGACCTACGGGGGATCAGCCCCAGCATTTT
TRBJ2-3 TRBV29-1 TRBD2 many CSVVSGGKTDTQYF TGCAGCGTGGTTAGCGGGGGCAAAACAGATACGCAGTATTTT
TRBJ2-5 TRBV5-1 . large CASSLDLGGRAETQYF TGCGCCAGCAGCTTGGATCTCGGGGGGCGGGCAGAGACCCAGTACTTC
TRBJ2-7 TRBV20-1 TRBD2 large CSAIRLAGVYEQYF TGCAGTGCTATCCGACTAGCGGGGGTGTACGAGCAGTACTTC
TRBJ2-1 TRBV4-1 TRBD1 large CASSQGIRQGYNEQFF TGCGCCAGCAGCCAAGGGATAAGACAGGGCTACAATGAGCAGTTCTTC
TRBJ2-5 TRBV15 TRBD2 . CATSRGNSGGTQETQYF TGTGCCACCAGCAGAGGAAATAGCGGGGGGACCCAAGAGACCCAGTACTTC
TRBJ1-5 TRBV19 TRBD1 many CASSTGQGGQPQHF TGTGCCAGTAGTACGGGACAGGGTGGTCAGCCCCAGCATTTT
TRBJ2-2 TRBV19 . medium-sized CASSSGVNTGELFF TGTGCCAGTAGTAGCGGGGTGAACACCGGGGAGCTGTTTTTT
TRBJ1-1 TRBV14 . many CASSPLHGAFF TGTGCCAGCAGCCCGCTGCACGGGGCTTTCTTT
TRBJ2-5 TRBV19 TRBD1 few CASRRTGPEETQYF TGTGCCAGTAGGAGGACAGGACCTGAAGAGACCCAGTACTTC
TRBJ2-1 TRBV5-5 . few CASSPPPLGEQFF TGTGCCAGCAGCCCCCCCCCCCTAGGGGAGCAGTTCTTC
TRBJ1-1 TRBV11-2 . many CASSLGVMNTEAFF TGTGCCAGCAGCTTAGGAGTAATGAACACTGAAGCTTTCTTT